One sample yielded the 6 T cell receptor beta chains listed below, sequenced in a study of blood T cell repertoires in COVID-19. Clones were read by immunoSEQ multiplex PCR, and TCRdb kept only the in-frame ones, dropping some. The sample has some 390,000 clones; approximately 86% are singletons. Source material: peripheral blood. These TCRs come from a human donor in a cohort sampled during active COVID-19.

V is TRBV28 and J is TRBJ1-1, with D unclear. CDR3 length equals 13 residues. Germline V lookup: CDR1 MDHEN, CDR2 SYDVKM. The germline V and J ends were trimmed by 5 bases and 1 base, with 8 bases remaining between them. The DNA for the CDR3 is TGTGCCAGCAGTGCGGGGAAGAACACTGAAGCTTTCTTT. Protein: CASSAGKNTEAFF.

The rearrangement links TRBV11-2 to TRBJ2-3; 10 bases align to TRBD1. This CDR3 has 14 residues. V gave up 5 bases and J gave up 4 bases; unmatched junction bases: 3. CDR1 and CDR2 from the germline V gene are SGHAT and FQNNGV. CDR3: CASSPTGGPDTQYF. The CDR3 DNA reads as TGTGCCAGCAGCCCGACAGGGGGCCCAGATACGCAGTATTTT.

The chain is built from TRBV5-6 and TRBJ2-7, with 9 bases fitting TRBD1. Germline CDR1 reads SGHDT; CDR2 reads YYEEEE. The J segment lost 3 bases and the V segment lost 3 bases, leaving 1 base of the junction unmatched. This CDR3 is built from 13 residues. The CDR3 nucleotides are TGTGCCAGCAGCTGGGGACAGGGCTACGAGCAGTACTTC. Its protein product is CASSWGQGYEQYF.

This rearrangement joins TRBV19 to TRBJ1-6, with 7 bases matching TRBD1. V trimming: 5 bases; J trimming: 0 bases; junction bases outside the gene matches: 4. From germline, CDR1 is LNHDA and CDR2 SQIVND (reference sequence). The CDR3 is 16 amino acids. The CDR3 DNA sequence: TGTGCCAGTAGTGCGACAGGGAGCTCCTATAATTCACCCCTCCACTTT. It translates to CASSATGSSYNSPLHF. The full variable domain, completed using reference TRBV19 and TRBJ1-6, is DGGITQSPKYLFRKEGQNVTLSCEQNLNHDAMYWYRQDPGQGLRLIYYSQIVNDFQKGDIAEGYSVSREKKESFPLTVTSAQKNPTAFYLCASSATGSSYNSPLHFGNGTRLTVT.

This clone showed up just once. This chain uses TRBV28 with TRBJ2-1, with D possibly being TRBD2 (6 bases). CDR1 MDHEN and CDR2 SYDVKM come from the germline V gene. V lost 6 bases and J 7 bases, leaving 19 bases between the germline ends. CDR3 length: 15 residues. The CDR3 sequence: CASRSGTHRKNEQFF. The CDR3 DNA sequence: TGTGCCAGCAGGTCCGGGACTCACAGAAAAAATGAGCAGTTCTTC.

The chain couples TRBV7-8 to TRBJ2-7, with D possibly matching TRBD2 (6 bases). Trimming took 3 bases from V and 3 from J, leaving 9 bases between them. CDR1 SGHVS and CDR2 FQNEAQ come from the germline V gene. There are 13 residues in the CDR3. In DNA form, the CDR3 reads TGTGCCAGCAGCTTCGGCGGGGTCTACGAGCAGTACTTC. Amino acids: CASSFGGVYEQYF.